The subject of this entry is one T cell receptor (beta chain). Its specificity is not known. The data originate from a study of OX40 agonist ivuxolimab in advanced cancers. About the study: Patients receiving dose escalation had hepatocellular carcinoma, melanoma, renal cell or head and neck cancer. General study findings and limits: No determination was made of the antigen specificity of the expanded peripheral T cells. In general, CD8+ T cells held more expanded clones than CD4+ did, on average. There was clonal expansion of CD4+ and CD8+ blood T cells by week 6 at 0.1 to 3.0 mg/kg.

Data came from immunoSEQ multiplex PCR; TCRdb stores just in-frame clones and leaves some out. The profile shows 100,000 to 150,000 clones, 85% to 95% of them singletons. CDR1 and CDR2 from the germline V gene are GTSNPN and SVGIG (reference sequence). Trimming took 1 base from V and 7 from J; bases not matched to a gene: 9. This CDR3 spans 15 amino acids. This sequence joins TRBV30 and TRBJ2-1; 8 bases map to TRBD2. This sequence was found in an adult with an advanced solid tumor such as melanoma, head and neck, liver or kidney cancer. The sequences come from CD4+ or CD8+ T cells sorted from blood, collected in a trial of the OX40 agonist ivuxolimab. The CDR3 here is CAWSGAGVRKNEQFF. The CDR3 DNA reads as TGTGCCTGGAGTGGAGCGGGAGTCAGAAAGAATGAGCAGTTCTTC.